This TCR beta chain is drawn from a study of T-cell memory formation after mild COVID-19 (dated by TCRdb to 2020 to 2022). About the study as a whole: Most TCR sequence clusters were specific to one of the two donors. In a couple of donors, T-cell clones that expanded and contracted after mild COVID-19 were followed by sequencing TCRalpha and TCRbeta repertoires longitudinally. Two young, previously healthy adult volunteers made up the cohort, one male and one female. General conclusions and limits of the study: Contracting CD4+ clones turned up mainly in the CM and EM memory subsets, whereas EMRA was where CD8+ clones were enriched. Some responding clones were detected in pre-infection memory, which suggested that pre-existing cross-reactive memory T cells had joined the SARS-CoV-2 response. The study covered only a couple of mild cases, and larger cohorts including severe cases with pre-infection samples were considered necessary. From day 15 to 85, contracting clones showed balanced CD4/CD8 phenotypes, whereas a second wave of clones that expanded from day 15 to 37 leaned towards CD4+. The second-wave clones that peaked on day 37 were not confirmed to be SARS-CoV-2 specific.

Sequenced using an Illumina NovaSeq 6000. cDNA libraries for TCRalpha and TCRbeta were prepared by 5'RACE using constant-segment primers, with sample barcodes and unique molecular identifiers added. RNA was extracted from every sample with Trizol reagent. Libraries were amplified in two PCR steps, with a second sample barcode and Illumina TruSeq adapters added in the second step. Sequencing of libraries was performed on an Illumina NovaSeq with 2 x 150 bp paired-end reads. The original pipeline was this. The reads were demultiplexed and collapsed into UMI-guided consensus sequences using migec v1.2.7. Using mixcr v2.1.11, UMI consensuses were aligned to TRA and TRB V and J templates and then assembled into clonotypes. A clonotype was counted as expanded or contracted only when both edgeR and NoisET called the clonotype significant, with the noise models trained on biological replicates. For edgeR calls, the thresholds were a false discovery rate-adjusted p below 0.01 and a log2 fold-change of 1. As an exploratory analysis of dynamics, max-normalized trajectories of the 1000 most abundant clonotypes were examined with PCA combined with hierarchical clustering. Separately sequenced CD4+ and CD8+ repertoires were used to assign the CD4 or CD8 phenotype of responding clones. In TCRdb, the public reads were trimmed at Q25 with fastp and aligned with MiXCR, with productive beta chains retained. Every entry covers one CDR3 protein and lists the most common genes and DNA from its rows. The V and J calls come from TCRdb's annotation, not from the publication. This sample gives some 410,000 distinct CDR3 sequences in total; about a quarter of them show up just once. Together, the top ten hold about an eighth of the sample.

A few counts support this clonotype. Its recognized antigen is unknown. No qualities accompany the bases; no much larger clone lies one base away. CDR1 and CDR2 (MNHEY, SVGAGI) derive from the germline V gene. Relative to germline, V is 2 bases shorter and J is 4 bases shorter, with 11 bases between their ends. The CDR3 goes from the cysteine to the phenylalanine over 14 residues. Of the read, only the CDR3 DNA is kept; its 42 bases are in frame from base 1. PBMCs were isolated by Ficoll-Paque density gradient centrifugation. This chain is built from TRBV6-5 and TRBJ1-1, with the D segment identity uncertain. Sequences were obtained from PBMCs or a T cell subset sorted from them (not recorded which). The receptor was derived from an adult woman who had mild COVID-19 (a few samples of this study predate the infection). The sample titles of this study are shuffled in the database, so cell type and time point are left out; the donor was told from shared clones. The bases read TGTGCCAGCAGTTACGGTGCGATCAGCACTGAAGCTTTCTTT. Translated, it gives CASSYGAISTEAFF.